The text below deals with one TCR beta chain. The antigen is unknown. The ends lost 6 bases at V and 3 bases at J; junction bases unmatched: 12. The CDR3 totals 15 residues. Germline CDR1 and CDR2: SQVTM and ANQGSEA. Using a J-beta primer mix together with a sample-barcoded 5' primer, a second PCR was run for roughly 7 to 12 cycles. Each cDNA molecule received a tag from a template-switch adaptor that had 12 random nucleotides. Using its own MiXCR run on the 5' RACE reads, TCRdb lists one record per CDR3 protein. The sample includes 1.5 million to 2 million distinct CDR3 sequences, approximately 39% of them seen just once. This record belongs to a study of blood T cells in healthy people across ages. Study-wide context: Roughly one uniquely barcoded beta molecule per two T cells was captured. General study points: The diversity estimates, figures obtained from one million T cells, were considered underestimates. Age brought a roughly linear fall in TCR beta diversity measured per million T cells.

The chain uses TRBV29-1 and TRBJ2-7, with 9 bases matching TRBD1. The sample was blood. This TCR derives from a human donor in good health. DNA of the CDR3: TGCAGCGTCGACACCGGGACAGGGTATAACTACGAGCAGTACTTC. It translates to CSVDTGTGYNYEQYF.